The T cell receptor (beta chain) under discussion was sequenced for a study of cytomegalovirus exposure and HLA in healthy donors. The study's findings and limits: Most subjects had HLA-A and HLA-B alleles reportedly predicted accurately by TCR beta sequences. Some segments of the V type, notably TRBV6-2 and TRBV6-3, were excluded as indistinguishable.

The CDR3 has 17 amino acids. V lost 2 bases to trimming and J lost 0 bases, with 16 bases between them. Germline-derived CDR1 and CDR2 are SGHRS and YFSETQ. Researchers ran the PCR with 60 Vbeta and 13 Jbeta primers. Only in-frame clones appear in the TCRdb table, and some are missing; sequencing was by immunoSEQ multiplex PCR. Recorded for this sample: roughly 58,000 clones. With regard to this clone: The antigen remains undetermined.

This receptor was obtained from a woman between 50 and 59 years old in good health and CMV-seropositive. The specimen sequenced was PBMCs. The gene calls are TRBV5-1 and TRBJ2-3; TRBD2 might be the D (7 bases). This CDR3 is CASSFWGGLTSTDTQYF. In DNA form, the CDR3 reads TGCGCCAGCAGCTTTTGGGGGGGGCTTACTAGCACAGATACGCAGTATTTT.